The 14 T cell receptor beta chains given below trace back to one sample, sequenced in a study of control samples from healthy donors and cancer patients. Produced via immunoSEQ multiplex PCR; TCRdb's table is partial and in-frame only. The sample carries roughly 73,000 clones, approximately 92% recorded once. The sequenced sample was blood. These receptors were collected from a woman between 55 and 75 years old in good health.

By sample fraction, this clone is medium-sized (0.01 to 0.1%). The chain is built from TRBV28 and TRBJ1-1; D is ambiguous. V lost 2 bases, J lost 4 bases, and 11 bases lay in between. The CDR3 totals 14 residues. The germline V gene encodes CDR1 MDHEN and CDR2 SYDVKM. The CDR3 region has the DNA TGTGCCAGCAGTTTAAAACCGGCGAGCACTGAAGCTTTCTTT. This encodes CASSLKPASTEAFF.

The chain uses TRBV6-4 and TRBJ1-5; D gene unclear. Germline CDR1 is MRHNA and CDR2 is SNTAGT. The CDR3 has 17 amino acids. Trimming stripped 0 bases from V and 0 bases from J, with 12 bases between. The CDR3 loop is CASSDSKRVRSNQPQHF. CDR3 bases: TGTGCCAGCAGTGACTCGAAGAGGGTGCGTAGCAATCAGCCCCAGCATTTT.

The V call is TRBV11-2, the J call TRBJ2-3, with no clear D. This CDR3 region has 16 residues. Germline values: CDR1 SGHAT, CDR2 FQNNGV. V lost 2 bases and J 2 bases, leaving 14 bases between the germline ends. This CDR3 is CASSLRGGDSTDTQYF. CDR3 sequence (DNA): TGTGCCAGCAGCTTACGAGGCGGAGACTCCACAGATACGCAGTATTTT.

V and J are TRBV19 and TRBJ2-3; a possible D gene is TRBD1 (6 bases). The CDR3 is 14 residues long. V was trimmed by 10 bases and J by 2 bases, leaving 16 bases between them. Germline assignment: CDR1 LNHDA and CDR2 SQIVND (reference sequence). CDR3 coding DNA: TGTGCCACAAAGCGGACAGTAATCACAGATACGCAGTATTTT. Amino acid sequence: CATKRTVITDTQYF.

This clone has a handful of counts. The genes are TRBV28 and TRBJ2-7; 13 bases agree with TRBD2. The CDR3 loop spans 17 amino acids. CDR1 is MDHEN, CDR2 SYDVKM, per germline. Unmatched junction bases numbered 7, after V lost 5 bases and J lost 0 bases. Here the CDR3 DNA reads TGTGCCAGCAGTGGTCGACTAGCGGGAGGTTACTCCTACGAGCAGTACTTC. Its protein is CASSGRLAGGYSYEQYF.

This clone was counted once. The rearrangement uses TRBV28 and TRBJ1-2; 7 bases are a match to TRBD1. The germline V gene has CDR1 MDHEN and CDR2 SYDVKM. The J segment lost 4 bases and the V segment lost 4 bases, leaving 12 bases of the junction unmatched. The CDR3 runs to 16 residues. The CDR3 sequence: CASSSPQGRGTYGYTF. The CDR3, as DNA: TGTGCCAGCAGTTCCCCCCAGGGCAGGGGGACCTATGGCTACACCTTC.

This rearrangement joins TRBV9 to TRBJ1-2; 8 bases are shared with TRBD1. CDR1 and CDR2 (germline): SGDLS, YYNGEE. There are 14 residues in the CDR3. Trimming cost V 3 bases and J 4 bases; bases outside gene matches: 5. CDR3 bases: TGTGCCAGCAGCGCCCAGGGGGCGGGCTATGGCTACACCTTC. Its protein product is CASSAQGAGYGYTF.

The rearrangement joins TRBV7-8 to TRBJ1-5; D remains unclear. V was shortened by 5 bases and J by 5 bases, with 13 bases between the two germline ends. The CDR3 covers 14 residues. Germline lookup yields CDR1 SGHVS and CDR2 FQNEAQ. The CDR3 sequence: CASSKQSRDQPQHF. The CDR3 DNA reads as TGTGCCAGCAGCAAACAGAGCCGGGATCAGCCCCAGCATTTT.

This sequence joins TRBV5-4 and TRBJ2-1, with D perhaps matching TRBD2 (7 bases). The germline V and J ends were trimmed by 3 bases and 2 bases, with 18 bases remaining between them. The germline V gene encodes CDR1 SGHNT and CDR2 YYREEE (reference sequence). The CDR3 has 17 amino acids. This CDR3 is CASSYWGGGFTYNEQFF. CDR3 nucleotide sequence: TGTGCCAGCAGCTACTGGGGGGGCGGGTTTACCTACAATGAGCAGTTCTTC.

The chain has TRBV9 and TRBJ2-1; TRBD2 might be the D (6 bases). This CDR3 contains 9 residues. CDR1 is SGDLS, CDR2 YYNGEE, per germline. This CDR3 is CGPGDEQFF. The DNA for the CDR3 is TGTGGACCGGGGGATGAGCAGTTCTTC.

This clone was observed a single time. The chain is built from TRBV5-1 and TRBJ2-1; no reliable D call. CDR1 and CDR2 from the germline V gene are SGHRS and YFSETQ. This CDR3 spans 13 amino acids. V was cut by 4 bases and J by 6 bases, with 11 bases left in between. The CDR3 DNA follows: TGCGCCAGCAGCCGCGTTGGGTCCAATGAGCAGTTCTTC. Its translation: CASSRVGSNEQFF.

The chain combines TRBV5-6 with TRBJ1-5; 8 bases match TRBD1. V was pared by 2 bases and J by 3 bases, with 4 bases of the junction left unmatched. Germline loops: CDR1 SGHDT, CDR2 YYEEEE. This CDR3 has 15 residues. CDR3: CASSLGQGFNQPQHF. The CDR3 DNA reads TGTGCCAGCAGCTTAGGACAGGGCTTCAATCAGCCCCAGCATTTT.

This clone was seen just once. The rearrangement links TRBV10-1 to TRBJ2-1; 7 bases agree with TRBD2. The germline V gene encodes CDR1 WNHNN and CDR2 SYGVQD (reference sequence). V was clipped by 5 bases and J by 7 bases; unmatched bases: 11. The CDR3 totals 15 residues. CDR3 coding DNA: TGCGCCAGCAGTAAAGCGGGATCCACGGGGAATGAGCAGTTCTTC. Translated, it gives CASSKAGSTGNEQFF.

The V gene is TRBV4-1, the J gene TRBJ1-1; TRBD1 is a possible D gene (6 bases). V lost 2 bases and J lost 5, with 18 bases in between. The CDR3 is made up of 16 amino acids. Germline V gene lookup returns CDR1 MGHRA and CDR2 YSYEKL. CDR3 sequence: CASSQPKGGGRTEAFF. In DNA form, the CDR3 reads TGCGCCAGCAGCCAACCAAAAGGTGGGGGGCGGACTGAAGCTTTCTTT.